These T cell receptor beta chains were read from a single sample in a study of blood T cell repertoires in COVID-19. Sequenced by immunoSEQ multiplex PCR; TCRdb stores in-frame clones only, minus some. The sample shows 350,000 or so clones, around nine tenths of them seen only once. The sequenced sample was peripheral blood. These receptors came from a woman aged 60-70 years with COVID-19, enrolled during active disease. The CDR3 runs from the conserved cysteine through the conserved F or W. Each record gives: J gene, clone size, V gene, D gene, CDR3 DNA, CDR3 protein. The D gene is left open where the match is weak. Size values are once, few and many counts, or a class for expanded clones, and some rows have none.

j_call: TRBJ1-5; clone_size: few; v_call: TRBV24-1; d_call: -; cdr3_nt: TGTGCCACCAGTGACCCCACTGTTGTCAGGGGAAACCAGCCCCAGCATTTT; cdr3_aa: CATSDPTVVRGNQPQHF
j_call: TRBJ1-3; clone_size: -; v_call: TRBV5-1; d_call: TRBD1; cdr3_nt: TGCGCCAGCAGCCCCTCAGGGGGCTGGAACTCTGGAAACACCATATATTTT; cdr3_aa: CASSPSGGWNSGNTIYF
j_call: TRBJ2-7; clone_size: -; v_call: TRBV6-6; d_call: -; cdr3_nt: TGTGCCAGCAGTTATATCATCGGACACTCCTACGAGCAGTACTTC; cdr3_aa: CASSYIIGHSYEQYF
j_call: TRBJ1-2; clone_size: -; v_call: TRBV9; d_call: -; cdr3_nt: TGTGCCAGCGTGAGACCAGGAAATGGCTACACCTTC; cdr3_aa: CASVRPGNGYTF
j_call: TRBJ1-2; clone_size: -; v_call: TRBV27; d_call: -; cdr3_nt: TGTGCCAGCAGTCCGCCTGGGGGGAACTATGGCTACACCTTC; cdr3_aa: CASSPPGGNYGYTF
j_call: TRBJ2-5; clone_size: -; v_call: TRBV18; d_call: TRBD2; cdr3_nt: TGTGCCAGCTCTCAGGGACTAGCGGGGGTTCTTGAGACCCAGTACTTC; cdr3_aa: CASSQGLAGVLETQYF
j_call: TRBJ1-4; clone_size: -; v_call: TRBV2; d_call: -; cdr3_nt: TGTGCCAGCAGGGGCTTCGGAGGGAGTAATGAAAAACTGTTTTTT; cdr3_aa: CASRGFGGSNEKLFF
j_call: TRBJ2-5; clone_size: -; v_call: TRBV3-1/TRBV3-2; d_call: -; cdr3_nt: TGTGCCAGCAGCCCGCGGGTATCGCACCCTTACACCGGGGAGACCCAGTACTTC; cdr3_aa: CASSPRVSHPYTGETQYF
j_call: TRBJ1-3; clone_size: few; v_call: TRBV7-2; d_call: TRBD1; cdr3_nt: TGTGCCAGCAGCTCTTACAGGGGCTCTGGAAACACCATATATTTT; cdr3_aa: CASSSYRGSGNTIYF
j_call: TRBJ2-7; clone_size: few; v_call: TRBV14; d_call: TRBD2; cdr3_nt: TGTGCCAGCAGCCATCTCTGGACTAGCGGGGGACACGAGCAGTACTTC; cdr3_aa: CASSHLWTSGGHEQYF
j_call: TRBJ1-2; clone_size: -; v_call: TRBV28; d_call: -; cdr3_nt: TGTGCCAGCAGTTTACAGGCGGGGCCTGCCCTTGGCTACACCTTC; cdr3_aa: CASSLQAGPALGYTF
j_call: TRBJ1-6; clone_size: -; v_call: TRBV6-6; d_call: TRBD1; cdr3_nt: TGTGCCAGCAGGAGCGGGACAGGGACCCGGCCCCTCCACTTT; cdr3_aa: CASRSGTGTRPLHF
j_call: TRBJ2-7; clone_size: -; v_call: TRBV6-5; d_call: TRBD2; cdr3_nt: TGTGCCAGCAGTCGGGGTAGCGGGGCCGGCTACGAGCAGTACTTC; cdr3_aa: CASSRGSGAGYEQYF
j_call: TRBJ1-2; clone_size: -; v_call: TRBV29-1; d_call: -; cdr3_nt: TGCAGCTTAGGTTCAGTGGAGGGCTACACCTTC; cdr3_aa: CSLGSVEGYTF
j_call: TRBJ1-6; clone_size: few; v_call: TRBV5-5; d_call: TRBD1; cdr3_nt: TGTGCCAGCAGTCGACAGGGTGGTAGGTCACCCCTCCACTTT; cdr3_aa: CASSRQGGRSPLHF
j_call: TRBJ1-2; clone_size: once; v_call: TRBV29-1; d_call: -; cdr3_nt: TGCAGCGTTGCATCCGGGGGTAGCGGCTACACCTTC; cdr3_aa: CSVASGGSGYTF
j_call: TRBJ1-1; clone_size: -; v_call: TRBV6-5; d_call: -; cdr3_nt: TGTGCCAGCACCCGAGGGGGTGAAGCTTTCTTT; cdr3_aa: CASTRGGEAFF
j_call: TRBJ2-5; clone_size: -; v_call: TRBV7-9; d_call: TRBD2; cdr3_nt: TGTGCCAGCAGCTACAGCGGGGGGCCGGGGGAGACCCAGTACTTC; cdr3_aa: CASSYSGGPGETQYF
j_call: TRBJ1-2; clone_size: -; v_call: TRBV11-2; d_call: TRBD1; cdr3_nt: TGTGCCAGCAGCGGGATACAGGGGGATAATGGCTACACCTTC; cdr3_aa: CASSGIQGDNGYTF
j_call: TRBJ1-2; clone_size: -; v_call: TRBV19; d_call: TRBD1; cdr3_nt: TGTGCCAGTAGTATGACAAGGGACAGGGTTCACTATGGCTACACCTTC; cdr3_aa: CASSMTRDRVHYGYTF
j_call: TRBJ2-7; clone_size: -; v_call: TRBV2; d_call: -; cdr3_nt: TGTGCCAGCAGAGCCGACAGGATAGGGTCCTACGAGCAGTACTTC; cdr3_aa: CASRADRIGSYEQYF
j_call: TRBJ1-2; clone_size: -; v_call: TRBV5-1; d_call: -; cdr3_nt: TGCGCCAGCAGCCCGGGACAAACCTATGGCTACACCTTC; cdr3_aa: CASSPGQTYGYTF
j_call: TRBJ1-2; clone_size: -; v_call: TRBV25-1; d_call: -; cdr3_nt: TGTGCCAGCAGCCCCCGAGCGGGCTATGGCTACACCTTC; cdr3_aa: CASSPRAGYGYTF
j_call: TRBJ1-2; clone_size: -; v_call: TRBV6-5; d_call: TRBD1; cdr3_nt: TGTGCCAGCAGCCTGGTCCCCGGACAGGGTGTCGGCTACACCTTC; cdr3_aa: CASSLVPGQGVGYTF
j_call: TRBJ1-6; clone_size: -; v_call: TRBV5-1; d_call: -; cdr3_nt: TGCGCCAGCAGCTTGGGAGGGCCGAGCTCCTATAATTCACCCCTCCACTTT; cdr3_aa: CASSLGGPSSYNSPLHF
j_call: TRBJ1-1; clone_size: -; v_call: TRBV20-1; d_call: -; cdr3_nt: TGCAGTGCTAATCTCGGCACTGAAGCTTTCTTT; cdr3_aa: CSANLGTEAFF
j_call: TRBJ1-6; clone_size: -; v_call: TRBV6-2/TRBV6-3; d_call: -; cdr3_nt: TGTGCCAGCAGCTCGACAGGCCAAAATTCACCCCTCCACTTT; cdr3_aa: CASSSTGQNSPLHF
j_call: TRBJ2-7; clone_size: -; v_call: TRBV11-2; d_call: -; cdr3_nt: TGTGCCAGCAGCTTAGAACAGGCGTACGAGCAGTACTTC; cdr3_aa: CASSLEQAYEQYF
j_call: TRBJ1-6; clone_size: -; v_call: TRBV6-1; d_call: -; cdr3_nt: TGTGCCAGCAGTGTTAAAAGGGACTTCTATAATTCACCCCTCCACTTT; cdr3_aa: CASSVKRDFYNSPLHF
j_call: TRBJ1-6; clone_size: -; v_call: TRBV5-5; d_call: TRBD1; cdr3_nt: TGTGCCAGCAGCTTGGGAGGACAGGGGGCTTCACCCCTCCACTTT; cdr3_aa: CASSLGGQGASPLHF
j_call: TRBJ1-3; clone_size: -; v_call: TRBV4-2; d_call: -; cdr3_nt: TGTGCCAGCAGCCAAGTTGACGGGAGCGGAAACACCATATATTTT; cdr3_aa: CASSQVDGSGNTIYF
j_call: TRBJ1-5; clone_size: -; v_call: TRBV2; d_call: -; cdr3_nt: TGTGCCAGCGGGGCCAGATACAATCAGCCCCAGCATTTT; cdr3_aa: CASGARYNQPQHF
j_call: TRBJ2-1; clone_size: -; v_call: TRBV19; d_call: -; cdr3_nt: TGTGCCAGTGTAACTAGAGGGAACAATGAGCAGTTCTTC; cdr3_aa: CASVTRGNNEQFF
j_call: TRBJ1-2; clone_size: -; v_call: TRBV29-1; d_call: TRBD1; cdr3_nt: TGCAGCGCGGGACAGACTAACTATGGCTACACCTTC; cdr3_aa: CSAGQTNYGYTF
j_call: TRBJ1-6; clone_size: -; v_call: TRBV7-2; d_call: -; cdr3_nt: TGTGCCAGCAGCTTAGGCGGTAGCTTACCTAAGGCCCACTTT; cdr3_aa: CASSLGGSLPKAHF
j_call: TRBJ2-5; clone_size: -; v_call: TRBV29-1; d_call: TRBD1; cdr3_nt: TGCAGCGTTTCGGGACAGGGAGAGACCCAGTACTTC; cdr3_aa: CSVSGQGETQYF
j_call: TRBJ1-4; clone_size: -; v_call: TRBV6-6; d_call: TRBD1; cdr3_nt: TGTGCCAGCAGCAACCCGGGACAGGGGGAAGAAAAACTGTTTTTT; cdr3_aa: CASSNPGQGEEKLFF
j_call: TRBJ2-7; clone_size: -; v_call: TRBV27; d_call: -; cdr3_nt: TGTGCCAGCAGTTCGCAGGGGTACTACGAGCAGTACTTC; cdr3_aa: CASSSQGYYEQYF
j_call: TRBJ1-4; clone_size: -; v_call: TRBV5-1; d_call: -; cdr3_nt: TGCGCCAGCAGCCCTCCGGGTCCCTCTAATGAAAAACTGTTTTTT; cdr3_aa: CASSPPGPSNEKLFF
j_call: TRBJ1-5; clone_size: -; v_call: TRBV30; d_call: -; cdr3_nt: TGTGCCTGGAGACCGGACTGGAATCAGCCCCAGCATTTT; cdr3_aa: CAWRPDWNQPQHF
j_call: TRBJ1-1; clone_size: -; v_call: TRBV12-5; d_call: -; cdr3_nt: TGTGCTAGTGGCCTCAACACTGAAGCTTTCTTT; cdr3_aa: CASGLNTEAFF
j_call: TRBJ1-1; clone_size: -; v_call: TRBV27; d_call: -; cdr3_nt: TGTGCCAGCAGTTTATTTGTACAGGGTCGGACTGAAGCTTTCTTT; cdr3_aa: CASSLFVQGRTEAFF
j_call: TRBJ1-1; clone_size: -; v_call: TRBV6-6; d_call: -; cdr3_nt: TGTGCCAGCAGCCTCTCTGCGGGGGCAAACACTGAAGCTTTCTTT; cdr3_aa: CASSLSAGANTEAFF
j_call: TRBJ1-3; clone_size: -; v_call: TRBV9; d_call: -; cdr3_nt: TGTGCCAGCAGCGTCGACAGTCTCTCTGGAAACACCATATATTTT; cdr3_aa: CASSVDSLSGNTIYF
j_call: TRBJ1-2; clone_size: -; v_call: TRBV27; d_call: -; cdr3_nt: TGTGCCAGCAGTTTAAATCGAGACAGCTATGGCTACACCTTC; cdr3_aa: CASSLNRDSYGYTF
j_call: TRBJ2-5; clone_size: once; v_call: TRBV3-1/TRBV3-2; d_call: TRBD2; cdr3_nt: TGTGCCAGCAGCCGAAGACTAGCGGGGGGGCAAGAGACCCAGTACTTC; cdr3_aa: CASSRRLAGGQETQYF
j_call: TRBJ1-6; clone_size: -; v_call: TRBV2; d_call: TRBD1; cdr3_nt: TGTGCCAGCAGTCGACAGGGGGCCGGGAATAATTCACCCCTCCACTTT; cdr3_aa: CASSRQGAGNNSPLHF
j_call: TRBJ2-5; clone_size: -; v_call: TRBV6-6; d_call: TRBD1; cdr3_nt: TGTGCCAGCACCGATACCGGACAGGCCTCTCGAGGGACCCAGTACTTC; cdr3_aa: CASTDTGQASRGTQYF
j_call: TRBJ2-4; clone_size: -; v_call: TRBV7-3; d_call: TRBD2; cdr3_nt: TGTGCCAGCAGCGAACTAGCGGGGGGGAAAATTTTAGCCAAAAACATTCAGTACTTC; cdr3_aa: CASSELAGGKILAKNIQYF
j_call: TRBJ2-3; clone_size: -; v_call: TRBV25-1; d_call: -; cdr3_nt: TGTGCCAGCAGTGCCCCTAGCACAGATACGCAGTATTTT; cdr3_aa: CASSAPSTDTQYF
j_call: TRBJ1-1; clone_size: -; v_call: TRBV7-9; d_call: TRBD1; cdr3_nt: TGTGCCAGCAGTCAACAGGGGTACACTGAAGCTTTCTTT; cdr3_aa: CASSQQGYTEAFF
j_call: TRBJ1-2; clone_size: -; v_call: TRBV10-3; d_call: TRBD1; cdr3_nt: TGTGCCATCAGAACTGACAGGGTAAGCGGCTACACCTTC; cdr3_aa: CAIRTDRVSGYTF
j_call: TRBJ2-5; clone_size: once; v_call: TRBV4-1; d_call: TRBD2; cdr3_nt: TGCGCCAGCAGCCTAGGACTAGCGGGGAGGGAAGAGACCCAGTACTTC; cdr3_aa: CASSLGLAGREETQYF
j_call: TRBJ1-1; clone_size: -; v_call: TRBV18; d_call: -; cdr3_nt: TGTGCCAGCTCACCAACGGACGGGAGGGCTACTGAAGCTTTCTTT; cdr3_aa: CASSPTDGRATEAFF
j_call: TRBJ1-6; clone_size: -; v_call: TRBV6-5; d_call: -; cdr3_nt: TGTGCCAGCACAGAGGCCAATTCACCCCTCCACTTT; cdr3_aa: CASTEANSPLHF
j_call: TRBJ1-2; clone_size: -; v_call: TRBV18; d_call: TRBD1; cdr3_nt: TGTGCCAGCTCACCGAATCGACAGGGGTATGGCTACACCTTC; cdr3_aa: CASSPNRQGYGYTF
j_call: TRBJ2-7; clone_size: -; v_call: TRBV2; d_call: -; cdr3_nt: TGTGCCAGCAGTCCGGACTTTTACGAGCAGTACTTC; cdr3_aa: CASSPDFYEQYF
j_call: TRBJ1-5; clone_size: few; v_call: TRBV30; d_call: -; cdr3_nt: TGTGCCTGGAGTGTATCGGCAGGGAGGGGTCAGCCCCAGCATTTT; cdr3_aa: CAWSVSAGRGQPQHF